Below, 21 T cell receptor beta chains from the same sample are listed, as sequenced in a study of vaccination and CD4 T cells after COVID-19. Oncomine TCR Beta short-read sequencing was applied to DNA from cultured CD4+ T cells. TCRdb redid the calling of the PCR reads with MiXCR, one entry per CDR3 protein. This sample has some 16,000 distinct CDR3 sequences, with approximately 57% found just once. Sample treatment: roughly 11-day PBMC culture with coronavirus spike peptide pools or control peptides (ViraFEST assay). No antigens are known for them. Sequencing was carried out using CD4+ T cells from blood, cultured in vitro. All receptors derive from a human donor who had recovered from COVID-19.

The V call is TRBV20-1, the J call TRBJ2-7; the D gene is possibly TRBD1 (6 bases). V was pared by 6 bases and J by 1 base, with 19 bases between. This CDR3 has 15 residues. The germline gives CDR1 DFQATT, CDR2 SNEGSKA (reference sequence). CDR3 coding DNA: TGCAGTGCCATCCAACCACAGGGTGGTTCCTACGAGCAGTACTTC. This sequence encodes CSAIQPQGGSYEQYF.

This chain connects TRBV20-1 to TRBJ1-5, with D unclear. Trimming shortened V by 3 bases and J by 3 bases, and 3 bases separated the two germline ends. Germline loops: CDR1 DFQATT, CDR2 SNEGSKA (reference sequence). The CDR3 loop spans 11 amino acids. CDR3 coding DNA: TGCAGTGCTAGCCCCAATCAGCCCCAGCATTTT. The encoded protein is CSASPNQPQHF.

The chain couples TRBV7-9 to TRBJ2-3; TRBD1 is a possible D gene (6 bases). There are 14 residues in the CDR3. Germline V gene sequence: CDR1 SEHNR, CDR2 FQNEAQ (reference sequence). The V end was cut by 4 bases, the J end by 2 bases, with 10 bases between. This CDR3 reads CASSSGQLTDTQYF. The CDR3 DNA sequence: TGTGCCAGCAGCTCTGGACAGCTCACAGATACGCAGTATTTT. Full variable domain (rest looked up from reference TRBV7-9 and TRBJ2-3): DTGVSQNPRHKITKRGQNVTFRCDPISEHNRLYWYRQTLGQGPEFLTYFQNEAQLEKSRLLSDRFSAERPKGSFSTLEIQRTEQGDSAMYLCASSSGQLTDTQYFGPGTRLTVL.

V is TRBV20-1 and J is TRBJ2-3; D call uncertain. V was clipped by 7 bases and J by 1 base, with 12 bases between them. The CDR3 extends over 13 amino acids. The germline V gene encodes CDR1 DFQATT and CDR2 SNEGSKA (reference sequence). CDR3 sequence reads: CSVPTAGTDTQYF. The DNA for the CDR3 is TGCAGTGTTCCGACGGCAGGCACAGATACGCAGTATTTT.

The chain is built from TRBV28 and TRBJ1-4; no firm D call. CDR3 size: 11 residues. V lost 10 bases, J lost 7 bases, and 10 bases lay in between. CDR1 and CDR2 (germline): MDHEN, SYDVKM. CDR3 residues: CATSWIEKLFF. The CDR3 bases are TGTGCCACGAGTTGGATTGAAAAACTGTTTTTT.

The chain uses TRBV27 and TRBJ2-3; 7 bases map to TRBD2. CDR1 is MNHEY and CDR2 is SMNVEV in the germline V gene (reference sequence). V lost 3 bases, J lost 3 bases, and 3 bases stayed unmatched. This CDR3 spans 14 amino acids. The CDR3 here is CASSFWGGTDTQYF. In DNA, the CDR3 is TGTGCCAGCAGTTTCTGGGGGGGAACAGATACGCAGTATTTT.

The chain combines TRBV20-1 with TRBJ1-4; D remains unclear. This CDR3 has 13 residues. V was trimmed by 3 bases and J by 7 bases, leaving 12 bases between them. Looked up from germline, CDR1 is DFQATT and CDR2 is SNEGSKA (reference sequence). The CDR3 protein is CSASEARVEKLFF. CDR3 in DNA: TGCAGTGCTAGTGAGGCGCGCGTTGAAAAACTGTTTTTT.

CDR3 DNA: TGTGCCAGCAGTATGGGGGGCAGGGGACACTACTACGAGCAGTACTTC. It translates to CASSMGGRGHYYEQYF. The chain couples TRBV6-1 to TRBJ2-7, with D perhaps being TRBD1 or TRBD2 (6 bases each). CDR1 MNHNS and CDR2 SASEGT come from the germline V gene. The CDR3 sequence is 16 residues long. The V end was cut by 5 bases, the J end by 3 bases, with 20 bases between.

This rearrangement joins TRBV6-1 to TRBJ2-1; D perhaps matches TRBD1 (6 bases). V was shortened by 10 bases and J by 6 bases, with 19 bases between the two germline ends. Looked up from germline, CDR1 is MNHNS and CDR2 is SASEGT. The CDR3 runs 14 residues. The CDR3 DNA sequence: TGTGCCACCCACGCCGGGACAATAACCAATGAGCAGTTCTTC. Protein sequence: CATHAGTITNEQFF.

The chain is built from TRBV2 and TRBJ1-6; 10 bases line up with TRBD1. The germline CDR1 and CDR2 sequences are SNHLY and FYNNEI. The CDR3 length is 14 residues. The V gene end was trimmed by 7 bases and the J gene end by 9 bases; junction bases not matched to a gene: 6. As DNA, the CDR3 is TGTGCCAGCATGAAGGGACAGGGGACTTCACCCCTCCACTTT. This translates into CASMKGQGTSPLHF.

The J gene is TRBJ1-6, the V gene TRBV11-2; unclear D gene. CDR1 and CDR2 (germline): SGHAT, FQNNGV. The ends were cut back, 4 bases at V and 7 bases at J, with 14 bases in the middle. The CDR3 is made up of 15 amino acids. The CDR3 here is CASSSQTGSNSPLHF. The DNA of the CDR3 is TGTGCCAGCAGCTCCCAGACGGGATCAAATTCACCCCTCCACTTT.

In this sample, this clonotype turned up a few times. The chain uses TRBV6-1 and TRBJ2-7, with D perhaps TRBD2 (6 bases). CDR1 MNHNS and CDR2 SASEGT come from the germline V gene. Deletions cut 6 bases from V and 1 base from J, with 16 bases between. The CDR3 totals 15 residues. CDR3 region: CASSSRRDQSYEQYF. CDR3 sequence (DNA): TGTGCCAGCAGCTCTAGGCGGGATCAGTCCTACGAGCAGTACTTC.

This sequence joins TRBV7-2 and TRBJ1-2; TRBD1 agrees at 9 bases. The CDR3 runs to 13 residues. With 8 bases clipped from V and 6 bases from J, the junction kept 7 bases outside the gene matches. Germline V gene lookup returns CDR1 SGHTA and CDR2 FQGNSA. The CDR3 region has the DNA TGTGCCAGCGCCACAACAGGGGGCAATGGCTACACCTTC. This codes for CASATTGGNGYTF.

V usage is TRBV27 and J usage is TRBJ1-2; D remains unclear. CDR3 size: 14 residues. Germline CDR1 reads MNHEY; CDR2 reads SMNVEV (reference sequence). V dropped 2 bases and J dropped 8 bases, with 15 bases sitting between them. CDR3 loop: CASSLRGTSGGYTF. CDR3 DNA sequence: TGTGCCAGCAGTTTAAGAGGCACCTCAGGAGGCTACACCTTC.

The CDR3 sequence is CASSPQQISNEQFF. Written as DNA, the CDR3 is TGTGCCAGCAGTCCCCAACAGATATCCAATGAGCAGTTCTTC. The J gene is TRBJ2-1, the V gene TRBV6-2 or TRBV6-3; D gene unclear. V lost 5 bases and J 6 bases, leaving 14 bases between the germline ends. Germline V gives CDR1 MNHEY, CDR2 SVGEGT. CDR3 length: 14 amino acids.

The chain combines TRBV20-1 with TRBJ1-3; the D is unclear. CDR1 and CDR2 (germline): DFQATT, SNEGSKA (reference sequence). Trimming removed 3 bases at V and 0 bases at J, with 9 bases between. The CDR3 totals 14 residues. CDR3 region: CSASKSNSGNTIYF. The CDR3 nucleotides read TGCAGTGCTAGCAAATCAAACTCTGGAAACACCATATATTTT.

This clonotype has a handful of counts. The rearrangement links TRBV12-3 or TRBV12-4 to TRBJ1-1; no clear D. The CDR3 contains 14 residues. Trimming cost V 1 base and J 1 base, with 7 bases left between them. The CDR3 region has the DNA TGTGCCAGCAGTTTAGTGCTGGAGAACACTGAAGCTTTCTTT. It specifies CASSLVLENTEAFF.

The CDR3 nucleotides read TGTGCCAGCAGCCCCCGGGACAGGGGGGGATATGGCTACACCTTC. This encodes CASSPRDRGGYGYTF. The chain recombines TRBV9 with TRBJ1-2; TRBD1 matches 11 bases. Trimming cost V 4 bases and J 5 bases; bases outside gene matches: 7. This CDR3 contains 15 residues. Germline loops: CDR1 SGDLS, CDR2 YYNGEE.

This clonotype turned up a few times. V gene TRBV6-2 or TRBV6-3 combines with J gene TRBJ1-2; D unresolved. V was clipped by 1 base and J by 4 bases, with 7 bases between them. The CDR3 extends over 13 amino acids. In germline, CDR1 is MNHEY, CDR2 SVGEGT. CDR3 bases: TGTGCCAGCAGTTACTTAGTCAGCTATGGCTACACCTTC. Protein sequence: CASSYLVSYGYTF.

J is TRBJ2-6 and V is TRBV28; the D is unclear. V lost 2 bases and J lost 0, with 8 bases in between. The CDR3 covers 16 residues. Germline-derived CDR1 and CDR2 are MDHEN and SYDVKM. The CDR3 DNA reads TGTGCCAGCAGTTTAAAGGGTTACTCTGGGGCCAACGTCCTGACTTTC. Protein: CASSLKGYSGANVLTF.

The rearrangement uses TRBV11-2 and TRBJ1-2; possible D gene TRBD1, 6 bases. Between the trimmed V and J ends, which lost 6 bases and 8 bases, there was a span of 19 bases. CDR1 and CDR2 from the germline V gene are SGHAT and FQNNGV. The CDR3 consists of 14 residues. The CDR3 sequence: CASSRGQPGEGYTF. In nucleotides, the CDR3 is TGTGCCAGCAGTCGTGGACAGCCCGGAGAGGGCTACACCTTC.